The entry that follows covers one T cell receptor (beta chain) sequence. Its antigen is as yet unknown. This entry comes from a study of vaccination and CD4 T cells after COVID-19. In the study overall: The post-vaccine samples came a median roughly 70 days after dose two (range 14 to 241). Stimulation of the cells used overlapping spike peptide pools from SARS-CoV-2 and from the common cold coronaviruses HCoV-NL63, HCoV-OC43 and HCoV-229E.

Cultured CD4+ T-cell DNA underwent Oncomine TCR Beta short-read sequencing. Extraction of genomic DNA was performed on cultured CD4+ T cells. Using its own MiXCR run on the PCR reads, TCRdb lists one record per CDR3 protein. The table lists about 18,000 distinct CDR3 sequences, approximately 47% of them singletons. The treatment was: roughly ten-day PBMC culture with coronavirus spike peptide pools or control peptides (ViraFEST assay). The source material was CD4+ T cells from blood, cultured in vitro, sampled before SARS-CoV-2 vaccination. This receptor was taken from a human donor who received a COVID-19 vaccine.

CDR3: CASSPLAGGRGTQYF. DNA of the CDR3: TGTGCCAGCAGTCCCCTAGCGGGGGGGCGGGGTACGCAGTATTTT. This rearrangement joins TRBV6-1 to TRBJ2-3; 12 positions agree with TRBD2. After removal of 5 bases from V and 8 bases from J, the junction contained 8 bases not matched to a gene. CDR1 MNHNS and CDR2 SASEGT come from the germline V gene. This CDR3 region has 15 residues.